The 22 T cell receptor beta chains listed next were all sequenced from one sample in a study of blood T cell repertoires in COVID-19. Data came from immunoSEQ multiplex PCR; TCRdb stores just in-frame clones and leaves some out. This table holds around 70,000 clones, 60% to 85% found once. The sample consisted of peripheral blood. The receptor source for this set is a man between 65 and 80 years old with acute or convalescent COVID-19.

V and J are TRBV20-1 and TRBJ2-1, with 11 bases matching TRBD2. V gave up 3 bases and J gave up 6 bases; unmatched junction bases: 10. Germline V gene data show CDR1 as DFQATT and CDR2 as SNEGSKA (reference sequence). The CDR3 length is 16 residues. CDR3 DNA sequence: TGCAGTGCTAGTGCCCTAGCGGGAGGATTGGGCAATGAGCAGTTCTTC. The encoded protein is CSASALAGGLGNEQFF.

The CDR3 sequence is CASSQESGRGQSGELFF. DNA for the CDR3: TGCGCCAGCAGCCAAGAGAGCGGGAGGGGACAGTCCGGGGAGCTGTTTTTT. The chain links TRBV4-3 to TRBJ2-2, with 10 positions matching TRBD2. V lost 0 bases to trimming and J lost 6 bases; unmatched junction nucleotides: 7. CDR1 is LGHNA, CDR2 YSLEER, per germline. This CDR3 contains 17 residues.

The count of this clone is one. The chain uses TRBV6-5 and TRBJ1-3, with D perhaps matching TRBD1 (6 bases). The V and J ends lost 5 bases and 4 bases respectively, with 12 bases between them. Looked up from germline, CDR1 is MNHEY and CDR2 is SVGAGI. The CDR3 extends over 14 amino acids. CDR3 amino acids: CASSTTGRGNTIYF. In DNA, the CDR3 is TGTGCCAGCAGTACTACAGGGCGCGGAAACACCATATATTTT.

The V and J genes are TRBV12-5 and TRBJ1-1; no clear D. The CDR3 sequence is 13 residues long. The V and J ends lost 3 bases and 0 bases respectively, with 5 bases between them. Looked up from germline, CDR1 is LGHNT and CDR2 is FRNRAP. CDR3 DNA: TGTGCTAGTGGTTTCGGTCTGAACACTGAAGCTTTCTTT. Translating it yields CASGFGLNTEAFF. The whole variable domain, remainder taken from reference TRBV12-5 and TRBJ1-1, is DARVTQTPRHKVTEMGQEVTMRCQPILGHNTVFWYRQTMMQGLELLAYFRNRAPLDDSGMPKDRFSAEMPDATLATLKIQPSEPRDSAVYFCASGFGLNTEAFFGQGTRLTVV.

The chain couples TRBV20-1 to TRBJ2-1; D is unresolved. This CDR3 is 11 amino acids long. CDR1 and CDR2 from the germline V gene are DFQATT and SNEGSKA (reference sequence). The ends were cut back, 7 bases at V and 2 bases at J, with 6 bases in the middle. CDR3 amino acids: CSVDPYNEQFF. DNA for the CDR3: TGCAGTGTAGATCCCTACAATGAGCAGTTCTTC.

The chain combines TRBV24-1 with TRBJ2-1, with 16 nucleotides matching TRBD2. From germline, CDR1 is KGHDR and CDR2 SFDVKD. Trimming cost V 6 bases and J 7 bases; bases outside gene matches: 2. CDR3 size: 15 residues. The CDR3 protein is CATSTGLAGGNEQFF. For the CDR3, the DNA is TGTGCCACCAGTACGGGACTAGCGGGAGGGAATGAGCAGTTCTTC.

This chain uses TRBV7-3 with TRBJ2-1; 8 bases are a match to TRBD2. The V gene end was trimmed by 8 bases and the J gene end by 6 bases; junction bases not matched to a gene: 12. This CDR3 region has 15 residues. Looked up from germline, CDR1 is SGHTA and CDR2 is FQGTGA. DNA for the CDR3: TGTGCCAGCGGCGTTGGTAGCGGGGCCGGCAATGAGCAGTTCTTC. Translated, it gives CASGVGSGAGNEQFF.

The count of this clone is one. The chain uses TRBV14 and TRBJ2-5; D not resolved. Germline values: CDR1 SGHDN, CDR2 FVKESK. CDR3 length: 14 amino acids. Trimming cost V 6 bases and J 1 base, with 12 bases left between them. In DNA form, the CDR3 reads TGTGCCAGCAGTCGTCCTGGGCGCCAAGAGACCCAGTACTTC. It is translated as CASSRPGRQETQYF.

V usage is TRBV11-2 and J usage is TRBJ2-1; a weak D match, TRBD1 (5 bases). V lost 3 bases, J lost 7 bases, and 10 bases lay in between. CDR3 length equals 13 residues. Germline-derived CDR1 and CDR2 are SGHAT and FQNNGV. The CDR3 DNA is TGTGCCAGCAGCTTTCAGGGTAAGAATGAGCAGTTCTTC. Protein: CASSFQGKNEQFF.

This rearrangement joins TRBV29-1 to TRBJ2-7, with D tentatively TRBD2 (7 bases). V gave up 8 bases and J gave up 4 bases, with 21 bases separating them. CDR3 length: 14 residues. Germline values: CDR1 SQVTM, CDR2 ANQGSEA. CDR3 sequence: CSTKGEGFGYEQYF. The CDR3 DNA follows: TGCAGCACTAAGGGGGAGGGTTTCGGTTACGAGCAGTACTTC.

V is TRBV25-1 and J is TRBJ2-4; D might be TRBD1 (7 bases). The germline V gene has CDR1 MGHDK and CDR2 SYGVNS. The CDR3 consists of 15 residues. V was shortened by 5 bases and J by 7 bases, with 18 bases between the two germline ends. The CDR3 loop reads CASSTSDRRGNIQYF. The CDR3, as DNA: TGTGCCAGCAGTACCTCGGACAGGAGGGGGAACATTCAGTACTTC.

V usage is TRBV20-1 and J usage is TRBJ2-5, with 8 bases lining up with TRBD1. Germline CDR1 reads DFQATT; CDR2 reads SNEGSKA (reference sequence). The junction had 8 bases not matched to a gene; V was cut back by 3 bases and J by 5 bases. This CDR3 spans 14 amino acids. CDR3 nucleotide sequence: TGCAGTGCTAGTGTGAGACAGGGGACGGAGACCCAGTACTTC. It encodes CSASVRQGTETQYF.

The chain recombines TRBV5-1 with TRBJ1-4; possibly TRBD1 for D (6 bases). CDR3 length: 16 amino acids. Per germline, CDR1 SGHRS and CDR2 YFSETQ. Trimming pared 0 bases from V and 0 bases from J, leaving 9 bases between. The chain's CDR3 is CASSLEGQTTNEKLFF. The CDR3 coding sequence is TGCGCCAGCAGCTTGGAGGGACAAACAACTAATGAAAAACTGTTTTTT.

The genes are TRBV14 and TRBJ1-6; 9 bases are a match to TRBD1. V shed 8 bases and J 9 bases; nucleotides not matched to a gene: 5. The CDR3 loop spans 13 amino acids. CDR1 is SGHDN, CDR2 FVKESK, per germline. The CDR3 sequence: CASRGQGASPLHF. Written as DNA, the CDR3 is TGTGCCAGCCGGGGACAGGGAGCTTCACCCCTCCACTTT.

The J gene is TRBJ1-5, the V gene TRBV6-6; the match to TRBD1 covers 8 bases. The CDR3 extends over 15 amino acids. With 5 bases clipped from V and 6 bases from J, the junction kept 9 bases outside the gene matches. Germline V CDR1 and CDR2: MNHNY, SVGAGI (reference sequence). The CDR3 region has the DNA TGTGCCAGCAGTCAGCCGGACAGGGCTTTTCAGCCCCAGCATTTT. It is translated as CASSQPDRAFQPQHF.

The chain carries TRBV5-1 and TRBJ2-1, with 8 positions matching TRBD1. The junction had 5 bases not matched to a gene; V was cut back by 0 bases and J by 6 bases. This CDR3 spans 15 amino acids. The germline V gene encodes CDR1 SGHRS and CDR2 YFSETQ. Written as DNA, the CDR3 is TGCGCCAGCAGCTTGGGGACAGGGACCACCAATGAGCAGTTCTTC. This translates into CASSLGTGTTNEQFF. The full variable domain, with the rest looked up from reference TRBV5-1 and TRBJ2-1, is KAGVTQTPRYLIKTRGQQVTLSCSPISGHRSVSWYQQTPGQGLQFLFEYFSETQRNKGNFPGRFSGRQFSNSRSEMNVSTLELGDSALYLCASSLGTGTTNEQFFGPGTRLTVL.

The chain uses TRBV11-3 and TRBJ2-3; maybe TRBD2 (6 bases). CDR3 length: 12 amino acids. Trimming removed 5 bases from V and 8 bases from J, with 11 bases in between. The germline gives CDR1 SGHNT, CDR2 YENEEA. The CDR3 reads CASSRGGGTQYF. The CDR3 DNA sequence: TGTGCCAGCAGCAGGGGAGGAGGTACGCAGTATTTT. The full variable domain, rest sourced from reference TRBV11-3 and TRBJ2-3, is EAGVVQSPRYKIIEKKQPVAFWCNPISGHNTLYWYLQNLGQGPELLIRYENEEAVDDSQLPKDRFSAERLKGVDSTLKIQPAELGDSAVYLCASSRGGGTQYFGPGTRLTVL.

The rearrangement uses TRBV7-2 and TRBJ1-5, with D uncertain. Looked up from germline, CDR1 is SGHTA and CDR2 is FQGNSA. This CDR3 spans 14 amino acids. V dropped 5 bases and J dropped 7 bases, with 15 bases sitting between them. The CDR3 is CASSRLLMGQPQHF. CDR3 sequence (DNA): TGTGCCAGCAGCCGGCTTCTCATGGGCCAGCCCCAGCATTTT.

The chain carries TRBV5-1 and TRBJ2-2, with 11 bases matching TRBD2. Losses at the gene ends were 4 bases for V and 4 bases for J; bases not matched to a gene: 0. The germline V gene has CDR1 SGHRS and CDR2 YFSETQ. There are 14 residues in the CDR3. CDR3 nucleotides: TGCGCCAGCAGCACTAGCGGGAGCACCGGGGAGCTGTTTTTT. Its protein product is CASSTSGSTGELFF.

In DNA, the CDR3 is TGTGCCAGCAAGGGTCGACTAGTGGAGACCCAGTACTTC. Its translation: CASKGRLVETQYF. This chain links TRBV27 with TRBJ2-5; D is perhaps TRBD2 (6 bases). This CDR3 has 13 amino acids. Germline values: CDR1 MNHEY, CDR2 SMNVEV (reference sequence). V was clipped by 7 bases and J by 5 bases, with 14 bases between them.

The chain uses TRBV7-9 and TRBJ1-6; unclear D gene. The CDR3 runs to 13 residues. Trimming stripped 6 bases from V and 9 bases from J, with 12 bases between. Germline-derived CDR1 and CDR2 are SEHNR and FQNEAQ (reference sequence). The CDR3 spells CASSYSEGSPLHF. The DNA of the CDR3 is TGTGCCAGCAGTTATAGCGAGGGTTCACCCCTCCACTTT.

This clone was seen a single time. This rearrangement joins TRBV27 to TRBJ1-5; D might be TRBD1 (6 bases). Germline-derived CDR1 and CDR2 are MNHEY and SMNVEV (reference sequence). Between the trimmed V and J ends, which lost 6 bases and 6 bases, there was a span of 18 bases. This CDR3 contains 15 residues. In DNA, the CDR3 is TGTGCCAGCAGCCCCGGGGGGCTCTCAGGTCAGCCCCAGCATTTT. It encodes CASSPGGLSGQPQHF.